This paragraph reports one TCR beta chain. The antigen remains undetermined. Naive CD8 cells comprised CD45RO-negative, CCR7-positively selected cells, excluding terminally differentiated effector memory CD45RA+ cells. The data originate from a study of shared clonotypes between healthy human individuals. The wider study: Per donor, three plates held CD4 naive cells, three held CD4 memory, two held CD8 naive and one held CD8 memory. Study results and caveats: Few donors limited the genetic and exposure-history diversity represented. Four donors shared around 5.2% of their naive CD4 clonotypes.

Deep-level assay runs were performed. Sequencing used immunoSEQ multiplex PCR; TCRdb keeps in-frame clones, though not all of them. The sample includes approximately 600,000 clones, around 96% of them seen just once. The CDR3 spans 13 residues. Germline-derived CDR1 and CDR2 are MDHEN and SYDVKM. V lost 6 bases, J lost 8 bases, and 13 bases lay in between. The genes are TRBV28 and TRBJ1-4; D gene uncertain. The sequenced sample consisted of naive CD8+ T cells sorted from blood. This TCR came from a young woman in good health. The CDR3: CASSNEGSEKLFF. CDR3 nucleotide sequence: TGTGCCAGCAGCAATGAGGGTAGCGAAAAACTGTTTTTT.